The 24 T cell receptor beta chains given below trace back to one sample, sequenced in a study of blood T cells in healthy people across ages. Combining a sample-barcoded 5' primer with a J-beta primer mix, a second PCR ran for roughly 7 to 12 cycles. One entry per CDR3 protein results from TCRdb running MiXCR on the 5' RACE reads. The data hold roughly 2 million distinct CDR3 sequences, with 49% observed a single time. Sequencing input: blood. The source is a woman in her 40s in good health.

The chain recombines TRBV7-3 with TRBJ1-2; possible D gene TRBD1, 6 bases. Looked up from germline, CDR1 is SGHTA and CDR2 is FQGTGA. The CDR3 runs 16 residues. Between the trimmed V and J ends, which lost 5 bases and 4 bases, there was a span of 20 bases. CDR3 DNA sequence: TGTGCCAGCAGCGTTAAGTTGGGGGGCGGGAGCTATGGCTACACCTTC. Translated: CASSVKLGGGSYGYTF.

In this sample, this clonotype turned up once. The chain recombines TRBV6-2 or TRBV6-3 with TRBJ1-2; TRBD1 agrees at 7 bases. V lost 6 bases to trimming and J lost 8 bases; unmatched junction nucleotides: 15. Germline assignment: CDR1 MNHEY and CDR2 SVGEGT. The CDR3 covers 15 residues. CDR3 in DNA: TGTGCCAGCAGGCCCGGGACAGCAGCCTTGTCGGGCTACACCTTC. Its translation: CASRPGTAALSGYTF.

This chain links TRBV7-2 with TRBJ2-5; possible D gene TRBD2, 5 bases. This CDR3 region has 13 residues. The V and J ends lost 4 bases and 3 bases respectively, with 9 bases between them. The V gene's germline CDR1 is SGHTA and CDR2 FQGNSA. CDR3 sequence (DNA): TGTGCCAGCAGCTCGGGGATAAAAGAGACCCAGTACTTC. Translation gives CASSSGIKETQYF.

The chain couples TRBV7-9 to TRBJ2-5, with D tentatively TRBD2 (5 bases). Per germline, CDR1 SEHNR and CDR2 FQNEAQ (reference sequence). The CDR3 sequence is 14 residues long. Deletions cut 6 bases from V and 2 bases from J, with 13 bases between. The CDR3 protein is CASRSTTSQETQYF. The CDR3 DNA reads as TGTGCCAGCAGGTCCACTACTAGTCAAGAGACCCAGTACTTC.

This clonotype has just a few counts. The CDR3 sequence: CSGMSPGPDRGFEQYF. DNA of the CDR3: TGCAGTGGAATGAGCCCGGGCCCCGACAGGGGGTTCGAGCAGTACTTC. J is TRBJ2-7 and V is TRBV20-1; TRBD1 matches 9 bases. V trimming: 7 bases; J trimming: 6 bases; junction bases outside the gene matches: 19. This CDR3 contains 16 residues. CDR1 is DFQATT and CDR2 is SNEGSKA in the germline V gene (reference sequence).

V is TRBV9 and J is TRBJ2-1; 8 bases align to TRBD2. The CDR3 spans 16 residues. CDR1 is SGDLS, CDR2 YYNGEE, per germline. With 5 bases clipped from V and 1 base from J, the junction kept 8 bases outside the gene matches. This chain's CDR3 is CASSTGGGASYNEQFF. The CDR3 DNA sequence: TGTGCCAGCAGTACCGGGGGGGGAGCGTCCTACAATGAGCAGTTCTTC.

J is TRBJ2-5 and V is TRBV13; D might be TRBD1 or TRBD2, each matching 5 bases. Trimming pared 1 base from V and 4 bases from J, leaving 13 bases between. The CDR3 totals 15 residues. Germline-derived CDR1 and CDR2 are PRHDT and FYEKMQ (reference sequence). CDR3 region: CASSLVGRGAETQYF. The CDR3, as DNA: TGTGCCAGCAGCTTAGTGGGACGGGGAGCAGAGACCCAGTACTTC.

This sequence joins TRBV20-1 and TRBJ2-7, with a tentative D call TRBD2 (6 bases). Judging by the DNA end, TRBJ2-5 fits better; the J call may be wrong. The CDR3 has 16 amino acids. Germline V CDR1 and CDR2: DFQATT, SNEGSKA (reference sequence). Here the CDR3 DNA reads TGCAGTGCTAATACAGCCCGGGGGAAACAACGGGAGACCCAGTACTTC. Amino acid sequence: CSANTARGKQRETQYF.

This clonotype was picked up one time. The chain uses TRBV5-1 and TRBJ2-7; 9 bases are shared with TRBD1. The CDR3 sequence is 13 residues long. The germline gives CDR1 SGHRS, CDR2 YFSETQ. The J segment lost 6 bases and the V segment lost 7 bases, leaving 8 bases of the junction unmatched. CDR3 DNA sequence: TGCGCCAGCTCCGGGACAGGGAGCTTCGAGCAGTACTTC. It encodes CASSGTGSFEQYF. Full variable domain (outside the CDR3, taken from reference TRBV5-1 and TRBJ2-7): KAGVTQTPRYLIKTRGQQVTLSCSPISGHRSVSWYQQTPGQGLQFLFEYFSETQRNKGNFPGRFSGRQFSNSRSEMNVSTLELGDSALYLCASSGTGSFEQYFGPGTRLTVT.

Regarding this clonotype: At one end the junction does not follow the germline gene, possibly because of a read error. The chain recombines TRBV11-2 with TRBJ1-1; D not certain. This CDR3 region has 14 residues. Per germline, CDR1 SGHAT and CDR2 FQNNGV. The CDR3 nucleotides are TGTGCCGGCAGCCAGAGGTGGGGAGACACTGAAGCTTTCTTT. Translation gives CAGSQRWGDTEAFF.

The J gene is TRBJ2-7, the V gene TRBV4-3; weak D call: TRBD2 (5 bases). The germline V gene has CDR1 LGHNA and CDR2 YSLEER. CDR3 size: 16 residues. The ends were cut back, 0 bases at V and 3 bases at J, with 15 bases in the middle. Here the CDR3 DNA reads TGCGCCAGCAGCCAAGATCGGGGAAACAGAGTCTACGAGCAGTACTTC. This sequence encodes CASSQDRGNRVYEQYF.

V and J are TRBV10-3 and TRBJ1-1, with a possible D match to TRBD1 (6 bases). Germline V lookup: CDR1 ENHRY, CDR2 SYGVKD. The ends were cut back, 4 bases at V and 2 bases at J, with 11 bases in the middle. The CDR3 sequence is 14 residues long. The CDR3 nucleotides read TGTGCCATCAGTGCGACAGGAGGTAACACTGAAGCTTTCTTT. This encodes CAISATGGNTEAFF.

Of note for this clonotype: Relative to the germline gene, one junction end is altered; a read error may explain this. The rearrangement uses TRBV20-1 and TRBJ1-1, with a tentative D call TRBD1 (5 bases). Germline lookup yields CDR1 DFQATT and CDR2 SNEGSKA (reference sequence). This CDR3 comprises 14 residues. Here the CDR3 DNA reads TGCAGTGCTAGCCCGACAGTGACGAACGCTGAAGCTTTCTTT. Its protein product is CSASPTVTNAEAFF.

This chain joins TRBV9 and TRBJ1-4; maybe TRBD1 (5 bases). V lost 4 bases to trimming and J lost 3 bases, with 16 bases between them. Germline V gene sequence: CDR1 SGDLS, CDR2 YYNGEE. The CDR3 length is 16 residues. The CDR3 loop reads CASSSEATGANEKLFF. The CDR3, as DNA: TGTGCCAGCAGCTCAGAGGCTACAGGAGCTAATGAAAAACTGTTTTTT. Full variable domain (missing parts from reference TRBV9 and TRBJ1-4): DSGVTQTPKHLITATGQRVTLRCSPRSGDLSVYWYQQSLDQGLQFLIQYYNGEERAKGNILERFSAQQFPDLHSELNLSSLELGDSALYFCASSSEATGANEKLFFGSGTQLSVL.

In its sample, this clonotype was seen many times. The chain has TRBV12-3 or TRBV12-4 and TRBJ2-4; TRBD1 matches at 7 bases. The CDR3 loop spans 15 amino acids. Trimming at V came to 6 bases and at J to 6 bases, leaving 11 bases not matched to a gene. This CDR3 reads CASSTQDRMINIQYF. The CDR3 DNA reads TGTGCCAGCAGCACGCAGGACAGGATGATAAACATTCAGTACTTC.

The chain has TRBV25-1 and TRBJ2-7; D is perhaps TRBD1 (6 bases). The J call is in doubt because the DNA end fits TRBJ2-5 better. The germline gives CDR1 MGHDK, CDR2 SYGVNS. The CDR3 has 13 residues. Here the CDR3 reads CASRITGQETQYF. The DNA for the CDR3 is TGTGCCAGCAGGATTACAGGGCAAGAGACCCAGTACTTC.

This rearrangement joins TRBV7-2 to TRBJ2-5; no clear D. Germline CDR1 and CDR2: SGHTA and FQGNSA. Trimming removed 5 bases from V and 8 bases from J, with 12 bases in between. The CDR3 extends over 12 amino acids. This CDR3 reads CASSPTGPTQYF. The CDR3 DNA reads TGTGCCAGCAGCCCAACCGGACCCACCCAGTACTTC.

This clonotype has more than one count but fewer than ten. V is TRBV20-1 and J is TRBJ2-5; 10 nucleotides agree with TRBD1. Trimming cost V 3 bases and J 3 bases; bases outside gene matches: 7. Germline CDR1 and CDR2: DFQATT and SNEGSKA (reference sequence). The CDR3 spans 15 residues. Here the CDR3 reads CSASRDRGREETQYF. The CDR3 DNA sequence: TGCAGTGCTAGTCGGGACAGGGGACGGGAAGAGACCCAGTACTTC.

This chain links TRBV7-2 with TRBJ2-3; possibly TRBD1 for D (6 bases). Looked up from germline, CDR1 is SGHTA and CDR2 is FQGNSA. The V end was cut by 5 bases, the J end by 2 bases, with 17 bases between. The CDR3 has 16 residues. Here the CDR3 reads CASSPQGGFTTDTQYF. The CDR3 DNA reads TGTGCCAGCAGCCCACAGGGCGGGTTTACCACAGATACGCAGTATTTT.

A few counts support this clonotype. The chain combines TRBV27 with TRBJ2-5; D is perhaps TRBD2 (6 bases). V lost 1 base and J 2 bases, leaving 20 bases between the germline ends. This CDR3 has 18 residues. Germline V gene sequence: CDR1 MNHEY, CDR2 SMNVEV (reference sequence). The CDR3 reads CASSLLSGAGLAQETQYF. Here the CDR3 DNA reads TGTGCCAGCAGTTTATTGTCCGGGGCGGGGCTGGCTCAAGAGACCCAGTACTTC.

This clonotype was seen a handful of times. CDR3 nucleotide sequence: TGCAGCGTTGGAAGGCGGGGGAGGACAGATACGCAGTATTTT. Residues: CSVGRRGRTDTQYF. The V gene is TRBV29-1, the J gene TRBJ2-3; TRBD2 matches at 7 bases. This CDR3 spans 14 amino acids. Germline CDR1 SQVTM, CDR2 ANQGSEA. Trimming took 4 bases from V and 3 from J; bases not matched to a gene: 7.

V usage is TRBV15 and J usage is TRBJ2-5; the D gene is possibly TRBD2 (5 bases). This CDR3 is built from 16 residues. Germline CDR1 is LNHNV and CDR2 is YYDKDF (reference sequence). The ends were cut back, 1 base at V and 10 bases at J, with 22 bases in the middle. The CDR3 reads CATSRGFGELRKIQYF. DNA for the CDR3: TGTGCCACCAGCAGAGGTTTCGGGGAGCTGCGGAAGATCCAGTACTTC.

The gene calls are TRBV7-2 and TRBJ2-3; D unresolved. The CDR3 contains 15 residues. From germline, CDR1 is SGHTA and CDR2 FQGNSA. Trimming took off 2 bases at V and 0 bases at J, with 9 bases between the two ends. CDR3 amino acids: CASSLRSISTDTQYF. In DNA, the CDR3 is TGTGCCAGCAGCTTACGCTCGATTAGCACAGATACGCAGTATTTT.

In its sample, this clonotype was seen once. The CDR3 DNA reads as TGCAGTGCTCCCTTGGGAGGGCGTAGCAATCAGCCCCAGCATTTT. Translated: CSAPLGGRSNQPQHF. The V gene is TRBV20-1, the J gene TRBJ1-5; no firm D call. V dropped 5 bases and J dropped 0 bases, with 14 bases sitting between them. In germline, CDR1 is DFQATT, CDR2 SNEGSKA (reference sequence). The CDR3 covers 15 residues.